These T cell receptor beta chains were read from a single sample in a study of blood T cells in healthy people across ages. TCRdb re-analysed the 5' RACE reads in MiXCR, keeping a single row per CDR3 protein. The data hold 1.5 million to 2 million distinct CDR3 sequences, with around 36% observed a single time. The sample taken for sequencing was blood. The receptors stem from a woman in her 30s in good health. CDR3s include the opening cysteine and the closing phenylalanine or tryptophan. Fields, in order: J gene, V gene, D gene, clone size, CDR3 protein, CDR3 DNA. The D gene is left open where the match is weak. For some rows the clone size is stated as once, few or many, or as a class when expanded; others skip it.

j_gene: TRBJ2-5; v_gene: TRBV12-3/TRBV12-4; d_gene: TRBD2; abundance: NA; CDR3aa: CASSPKRLAGGQETQYF; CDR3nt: TGTGCCAGCAGTCCAAAGAGACTAGCGGGGGGGCAAGAGACCCAGTACTTC
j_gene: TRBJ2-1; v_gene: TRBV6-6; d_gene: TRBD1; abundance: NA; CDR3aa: CASRSPGRQGDEQFF; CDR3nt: TGTGCCAGCAGGAGTCCTGGGAGACAGGGGGATGAGCAGTTCTTC
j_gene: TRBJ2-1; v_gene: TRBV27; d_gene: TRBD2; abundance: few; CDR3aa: CASSLWGGFSYNEQFF; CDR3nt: TGTGCCAGCAGTTTATGGGGGGGTTTCTCCTACAATGAGCAGTTCTTC
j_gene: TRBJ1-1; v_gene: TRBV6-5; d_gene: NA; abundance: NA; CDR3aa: CASTGRKAFF; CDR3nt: TGTGCCAGCACGGGCAGAAAAGCTTTCTTT
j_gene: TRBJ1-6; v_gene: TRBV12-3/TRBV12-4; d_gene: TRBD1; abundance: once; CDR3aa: CASKLGQGNSPLHF; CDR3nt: TGTGCCAGCAAACTTGGACAGGGAAATTCACCCCTCCACTTT
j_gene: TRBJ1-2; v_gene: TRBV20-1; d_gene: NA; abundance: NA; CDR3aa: CSHQGTVNTF; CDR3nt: TGCAGTCATCAGGGGACGGTGAACACCTTC
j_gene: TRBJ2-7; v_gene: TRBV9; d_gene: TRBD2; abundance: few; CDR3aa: CASSLSGNDYEQYF; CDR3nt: TGTGCCAGCAGCCTAAGCGGGAACGACTACGAGCAGTACTTC
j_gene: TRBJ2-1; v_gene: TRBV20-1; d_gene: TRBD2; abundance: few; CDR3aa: CSARVPGRGAYNEQFF; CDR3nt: TGCAGTGCTAGGGTTCCGGGGCGGGGGGCCTACAATGAGCAGTTCTTC
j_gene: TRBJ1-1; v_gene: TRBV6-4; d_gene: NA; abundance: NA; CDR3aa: CASSDVDPGSTEAFF; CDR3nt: TGTGCCAGCAGTGACGTAGACCCCGGTTCCACTGAAGCTTTCTTT
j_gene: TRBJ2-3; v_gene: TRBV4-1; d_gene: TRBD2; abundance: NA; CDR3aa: CASSKIAGPCTDTQYF; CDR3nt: TGCGCCAGCAGCAAAATAGCGGGACCATGCACAGATACGCAGTATTTT
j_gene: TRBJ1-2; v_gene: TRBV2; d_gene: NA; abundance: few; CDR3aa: CASSMRGASFDGYTF; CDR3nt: TGTGCCAGCTCAATGCGAGGGGCCAGTTTTGATGGCTACACCTTC
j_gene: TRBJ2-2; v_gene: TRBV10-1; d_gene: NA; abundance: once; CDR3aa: CASSALDNTGELFF; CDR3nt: TGCGCCAGCAGTGCACTGGATAACACCGGGGAGCTGTTTTTT
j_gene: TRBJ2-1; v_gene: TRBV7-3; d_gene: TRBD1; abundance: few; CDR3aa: CASSSTGQAYNEQFF; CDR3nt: TGTGCCAGCAGCTCAACGGGACAGGCTTACAATGAGCAGTTCTTC
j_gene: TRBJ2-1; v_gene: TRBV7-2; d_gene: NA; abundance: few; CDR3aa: CASSLGRITGNEQFF; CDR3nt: TGTGCCAGCAGCTTGGGACGGATCACGGGAAATGAGCAGTTCTTC
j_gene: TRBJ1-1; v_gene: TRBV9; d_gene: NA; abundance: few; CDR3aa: CASSVGGRQYTEAFF; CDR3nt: TGTGCCAGCAGCGTAGGAGGCAGGCAATACACTGAAGCTTTCTTT
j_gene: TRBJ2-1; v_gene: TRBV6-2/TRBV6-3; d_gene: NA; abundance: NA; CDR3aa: CASTPNPRVEQFF; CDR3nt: TGTGCCAGCACCCCCAACCCTAGAGTTGAGCAGTTCTTC
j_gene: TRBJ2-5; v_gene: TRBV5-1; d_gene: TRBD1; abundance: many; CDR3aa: CASSSGTGKETQYF; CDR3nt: TGTGCCAGCAGCTCGGGGACAGGGAAAGAGACCCAGTACTTC
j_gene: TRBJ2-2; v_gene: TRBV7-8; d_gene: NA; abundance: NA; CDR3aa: CASNNAGELFF; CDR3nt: TGTGCCAGCAATAATGCCGGGGAGCTGTTTTTT
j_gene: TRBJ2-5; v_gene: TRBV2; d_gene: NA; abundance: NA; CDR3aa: CASTAWGQETQYF; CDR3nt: TGTGCCAGCACCGCTTGGGGACAAGAGACCCAGTACTTC
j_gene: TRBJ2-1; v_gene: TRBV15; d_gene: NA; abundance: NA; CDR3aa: CATSRELASHIRQIYDEQFF; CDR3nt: TGTGCCACCAGCAGAGAGCTGGCGAGTCATATTCGACAGATCTACGATGAGCAGTTCTTC
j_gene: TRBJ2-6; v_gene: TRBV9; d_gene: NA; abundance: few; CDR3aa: CASRDPREDSGANVLTF; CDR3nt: TGTGCCAGCAGGGATCCCAGGGAGGACTCTGGGGCCAACGTCCTGACTTTC
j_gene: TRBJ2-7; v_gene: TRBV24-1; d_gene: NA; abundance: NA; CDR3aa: CATSDAKTANYEQYF; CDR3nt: TGTGCCACCAGTGACGCAAAGACTGCAAACTACGAGCAGTACTTC
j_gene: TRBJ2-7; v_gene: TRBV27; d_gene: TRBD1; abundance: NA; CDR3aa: CASSHLADRDHEQYF; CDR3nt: TGTGCCAGCAGTCATCTTGCGGACAGGGATCACGAGCAGTACTTC
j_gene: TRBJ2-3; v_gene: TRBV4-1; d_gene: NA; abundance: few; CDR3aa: CASSLGAGATDTQYF; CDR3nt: TGCGCCAGCAGCCTGGGGGCGGGGGCCACAGATACGCAGTATTTT
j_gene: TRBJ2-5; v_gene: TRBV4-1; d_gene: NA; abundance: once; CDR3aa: CASSQLNRRLRTYF; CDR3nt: TGCGCCAGCAGCCAATTAAACCGACGACTAAGGACGTACTTC
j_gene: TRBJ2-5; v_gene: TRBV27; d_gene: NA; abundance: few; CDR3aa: CASSSLLQETQYF; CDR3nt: TGTGCCAGCAGTTCCCTCCTCCAAGAGACCCAGTACTTC
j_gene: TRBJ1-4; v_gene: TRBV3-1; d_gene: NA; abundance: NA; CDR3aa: CASSQPRSDEKLFF; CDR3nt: TGTGCCAGCAGCCAACCTAGAAGTGACGAAAAACTGTTTTTT
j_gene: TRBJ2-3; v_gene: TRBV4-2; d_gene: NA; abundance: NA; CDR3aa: CASSQGTIGTDTQYF; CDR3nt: TGTGCCAGCAGCCAAGGGACTATTGGCACAGATACGCAGTATTTT
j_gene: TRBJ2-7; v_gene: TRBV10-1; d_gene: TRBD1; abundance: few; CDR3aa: CASSGQGANYEQYF; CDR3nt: TGCGCCAGCAGCGGACAGGGGGCAAACTACGAGCAGTACTTC
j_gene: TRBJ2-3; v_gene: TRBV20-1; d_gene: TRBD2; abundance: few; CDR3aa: CSARFISGGFTDTQYF; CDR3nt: TGCAGTGCCAGATTTATTAGCGGGGGGTTCACAGATACGCAGTATTTT
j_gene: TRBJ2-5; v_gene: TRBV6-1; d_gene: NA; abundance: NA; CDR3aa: CASSEVGGQQTQYF; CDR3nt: TGTGCCAGCAGTGAAGTCGGGGGTCAACAGACCCAGTACTTC
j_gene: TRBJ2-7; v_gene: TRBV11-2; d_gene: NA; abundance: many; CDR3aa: CASSSYPPEQYF; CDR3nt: TGTGCCAGCAGCTCCTACCCCCCGGAGCAGTACTTC
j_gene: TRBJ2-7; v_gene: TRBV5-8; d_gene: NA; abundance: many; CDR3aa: CASSLGWSYEQYF; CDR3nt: TGCGCCAGCAGCTTGGGATGGAGCTACGAGCAGTACTTC
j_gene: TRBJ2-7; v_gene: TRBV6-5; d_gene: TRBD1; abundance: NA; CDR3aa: CASSYTTGIYEQYF; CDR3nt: TGTGCCAGCAGTTACACGACAGGGATCTACGAGCAGTACTTC
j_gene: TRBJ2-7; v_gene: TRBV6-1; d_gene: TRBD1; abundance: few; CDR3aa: CASSERDSYEQYF; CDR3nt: TGTGCCAGCAGTGAGAGGGACAGCTACGAGCAGTACTTC
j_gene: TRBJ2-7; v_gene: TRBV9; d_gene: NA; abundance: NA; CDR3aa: CASSVGTSNEQYF; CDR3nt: TGTGCCAGCAGCGTAGGGACATCCAACGAGCAGTACTTC
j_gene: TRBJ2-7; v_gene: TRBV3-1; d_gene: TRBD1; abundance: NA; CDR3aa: CASSPRGTGYEQYF; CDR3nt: TGTGCCAGCAGCCCACGGGGGACAGGCTACGAGCAGTACTTC
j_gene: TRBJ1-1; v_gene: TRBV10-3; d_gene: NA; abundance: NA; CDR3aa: CAIRAGTEAFF; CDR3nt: TGTGCCATCAGGGCGGGCACTGAAGCTTTCTTT
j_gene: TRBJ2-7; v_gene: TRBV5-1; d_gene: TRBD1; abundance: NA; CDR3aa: CASSTWTGETLEQYF; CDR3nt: TGCGCCAGCAGCACCTGGACAGGGGAGACCCTCGAGCAGTACTTC
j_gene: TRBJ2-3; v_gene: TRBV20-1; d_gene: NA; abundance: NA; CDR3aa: CSVSRAPLTDTQYF; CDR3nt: TGCAGTGTCTCACGGGCCCCCCTGACAGATACGCAGTATTTT
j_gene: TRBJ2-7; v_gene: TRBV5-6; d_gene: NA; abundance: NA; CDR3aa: CASMLGARSYEQYF; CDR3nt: TGTGCCAGCATGCTCGGGGCTAGGTCCTACGAGCAGTACTTC
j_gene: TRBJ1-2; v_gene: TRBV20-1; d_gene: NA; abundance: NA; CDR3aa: CSAQDGFYGYTF; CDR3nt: TGCAGTGCTCAAGACGGCTTTTATGGCTACACCTTC
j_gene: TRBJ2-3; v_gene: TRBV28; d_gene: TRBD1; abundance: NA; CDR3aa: CASSLGTGGSDTRYF; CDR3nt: TGTGCCAGCAGTTTAGGGACAGGGGGTTCAGATACGCGGTATTTT
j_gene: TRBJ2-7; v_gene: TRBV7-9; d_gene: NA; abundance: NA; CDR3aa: CASSRWESGKSYEQYF; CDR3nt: TGTGCCAGCAGCCGCTGGGAGTCAGGGAAGTCCTACGAGCAGTACTTC
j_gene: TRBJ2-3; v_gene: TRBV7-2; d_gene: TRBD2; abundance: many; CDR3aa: CASSFSGRATDTQYF; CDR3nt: TGTGCCAGCAGCTTTAGCGGGAGGGCTACAGATACGCAGTATTTT
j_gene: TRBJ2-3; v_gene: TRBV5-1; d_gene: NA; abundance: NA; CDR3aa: CASSSPSGSVDTQYF; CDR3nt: TGCGCCAGCAGCAGTCCATCAGGGTCGGTAGATACGCAGTATTTT
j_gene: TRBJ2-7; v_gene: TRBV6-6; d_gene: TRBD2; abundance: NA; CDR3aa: CASSYGAVSGDEQYF; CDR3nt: TGTGCCAGCAGTTACGGTGCGGTTAGCGGGGACGAGCAGTACTTC
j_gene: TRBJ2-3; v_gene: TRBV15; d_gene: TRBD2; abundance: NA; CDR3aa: CATSRDPRGGLLTDTQYF; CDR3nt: TGTGCCACCAGCAGAGATCCACGGGGGGGCCTTCTTACAGATACGCAGTATTTT
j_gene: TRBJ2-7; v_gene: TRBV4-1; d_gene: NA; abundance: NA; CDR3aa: CASSQPRDGHYEQYF; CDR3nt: TGCGCCAGCAGCCAGCCCAGGGACGGACACTACGAGCAGTACTTC
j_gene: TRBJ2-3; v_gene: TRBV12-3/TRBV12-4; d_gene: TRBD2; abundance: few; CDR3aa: CASGRSGDRTDTQYF; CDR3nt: TGTGCCAGCGGGCGGAGCGGGGACCGCACAGATACGCAGTATTTT
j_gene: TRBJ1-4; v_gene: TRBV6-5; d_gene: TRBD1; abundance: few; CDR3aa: CASSYSTGRTEKLFF; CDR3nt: TGTGCCAGCAGTTACTCGACAGGGAGAACTGAAAAACTGTTTTTT
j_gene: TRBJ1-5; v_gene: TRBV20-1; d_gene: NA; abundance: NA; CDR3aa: CSATDGGNQPQHF; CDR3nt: TGCAGTGCGACAGACGGTGGCAATCAGCCCCAGCATTTT
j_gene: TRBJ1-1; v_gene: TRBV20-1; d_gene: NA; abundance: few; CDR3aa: CSARDYATVNTEAFF; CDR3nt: TGCAGTGCTAGAGATTATGCGACAGTGAACACTGAAGCTTTCTTT
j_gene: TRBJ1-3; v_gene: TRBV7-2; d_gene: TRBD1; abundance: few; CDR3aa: CASSPLGQGASGNTIYF; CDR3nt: TGTGCCAGCAGCCCCCTCGGGCAGGGGGCGTCTGGAAACACCATATATTTT
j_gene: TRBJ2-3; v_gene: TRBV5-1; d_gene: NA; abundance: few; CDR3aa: CASSRIGTSTDTQYF; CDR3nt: TGCGCCAGCAGCCGAATCGGGACTAGCACAGATACGCAGTATTTT
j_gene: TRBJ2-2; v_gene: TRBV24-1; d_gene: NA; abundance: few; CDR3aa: CATSDSRVLTGELFF; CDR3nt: TGTGCCACCAGTGATTCACGGGTATTGACCGGGGAGCTGTTTTTT
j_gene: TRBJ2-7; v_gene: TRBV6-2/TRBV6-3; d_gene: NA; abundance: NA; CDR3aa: CASSYGDLRIREQYF; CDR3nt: TGTGCCAGCAGTTACGGGGACCTAAGGATCCGCGAGCAGTACTTC
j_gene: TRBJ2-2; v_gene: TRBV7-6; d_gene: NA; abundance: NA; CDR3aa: CASGPGRWNTGELFF; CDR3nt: TGTGCCAGCGGGCCAGGGAGGTGGAACACCGGGGAGCTGTTTTTT
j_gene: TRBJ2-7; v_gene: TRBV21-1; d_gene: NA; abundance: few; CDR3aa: CASSKIPTSGGGSYEQYF; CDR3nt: TGTGCCAGCAGCAAAATACCGACTAGCGGAGGGGGCTCCTACGAGCAGTACTTC